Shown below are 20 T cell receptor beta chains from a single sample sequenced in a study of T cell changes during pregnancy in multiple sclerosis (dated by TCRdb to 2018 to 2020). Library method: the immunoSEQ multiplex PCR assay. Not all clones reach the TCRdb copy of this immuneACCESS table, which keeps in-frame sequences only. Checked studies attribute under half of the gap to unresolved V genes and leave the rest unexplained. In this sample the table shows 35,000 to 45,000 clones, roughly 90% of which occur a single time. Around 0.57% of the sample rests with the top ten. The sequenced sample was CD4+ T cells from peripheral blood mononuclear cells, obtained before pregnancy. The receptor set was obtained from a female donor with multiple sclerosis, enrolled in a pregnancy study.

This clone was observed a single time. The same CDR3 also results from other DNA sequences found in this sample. CDR3 sequence: CASSVGQGDSPLHF. The DNA of the CDR3 is TGTGCCAGCAGCGTCGGACAGGGGGATTCACCCCTCCACTTT. The chain carries TRBV9 and TRBJ1-6; 10 bases fit TRBD1. The CDR3 is 14 amino acids. Germline V lookup: CDR1 SGDLS, CDR2 YYNGEE. V gave up 2 bases and J gave up 8 bases; unmatched junction bases: 1.

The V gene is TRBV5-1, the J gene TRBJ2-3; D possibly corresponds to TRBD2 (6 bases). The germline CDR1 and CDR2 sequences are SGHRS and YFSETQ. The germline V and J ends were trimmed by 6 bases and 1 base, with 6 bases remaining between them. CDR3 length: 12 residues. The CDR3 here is CASTGGTDTQYF. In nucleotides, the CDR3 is TGCGCCAGCACGGGGGGCACAGATACGCAGTATTTT.

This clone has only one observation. The DNA for the CDR3 is TGTGCCAGCAGCCCACAACCGTGGTCAGCGGAAGGGACCGGGGAGCTGTTTTTT. This translates into CASSPQPWSAEGTGELFF. The chain couples TRBV7-3 to TRBJ2-2, with a weak D call TRBD2 (5 bases). CDR1 is SGHTA and CDR2 is FQGTGA in the germline V gene. Trimming removed 5 bases at V and 5 bases at J, with 24 bases between. The CDR3 is 18 residues long.

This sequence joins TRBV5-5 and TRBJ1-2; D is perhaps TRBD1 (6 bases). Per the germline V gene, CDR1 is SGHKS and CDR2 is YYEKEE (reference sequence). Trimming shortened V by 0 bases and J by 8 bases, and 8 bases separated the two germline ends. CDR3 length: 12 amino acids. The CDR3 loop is CASSLARGGYTF. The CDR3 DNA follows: TGTGCCAGCAGCTTGGCCAGGGGCGGCTACACCTTC.

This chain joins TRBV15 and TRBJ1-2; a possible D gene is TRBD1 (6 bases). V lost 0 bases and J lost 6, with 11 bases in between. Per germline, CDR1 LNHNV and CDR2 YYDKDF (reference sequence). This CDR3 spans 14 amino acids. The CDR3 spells CATSRDIAGDGYTF. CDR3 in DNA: TGTGCCACCAGCAGAGATATAGCAGGGGATGGCTACACCTTC. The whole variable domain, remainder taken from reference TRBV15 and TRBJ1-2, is DAMVIQNPRYQVTQFGKPVTLSCSQTLNHNVMYWYQQKSSQAPKLLFHYYDKDFNNEADTPDNFQSRRPNTSFCFLDIRSPGLGDTAMYLCATSRDIAGDGYTFGSGTRLTVV.

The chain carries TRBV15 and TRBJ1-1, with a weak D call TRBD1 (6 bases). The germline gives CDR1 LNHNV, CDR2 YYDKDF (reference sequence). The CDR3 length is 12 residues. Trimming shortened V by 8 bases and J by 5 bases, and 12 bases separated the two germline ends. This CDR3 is CATQGRGTEAFF. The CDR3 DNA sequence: TGTGCCACCCAGGGGAGGGGGACTGAAGCTTTCTTT.

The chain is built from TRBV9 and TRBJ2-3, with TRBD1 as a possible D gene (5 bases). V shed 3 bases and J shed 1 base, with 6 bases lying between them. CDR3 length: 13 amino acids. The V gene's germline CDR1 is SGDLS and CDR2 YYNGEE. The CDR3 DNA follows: TGTGCCAGCAGCGAAGGGGGCACAGATACGCAGTATTTT. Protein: CASSEGGTDTQYF.

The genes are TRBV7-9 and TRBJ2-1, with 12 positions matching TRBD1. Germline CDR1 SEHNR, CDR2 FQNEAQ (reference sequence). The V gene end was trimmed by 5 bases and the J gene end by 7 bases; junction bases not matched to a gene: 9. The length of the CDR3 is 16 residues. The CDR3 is CASSPTGTGGRNEQFF. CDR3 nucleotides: TGTGCCAGCAGCCCTACCGGGACAGGGGGCCGAAATGAGCAGTTCTTC.

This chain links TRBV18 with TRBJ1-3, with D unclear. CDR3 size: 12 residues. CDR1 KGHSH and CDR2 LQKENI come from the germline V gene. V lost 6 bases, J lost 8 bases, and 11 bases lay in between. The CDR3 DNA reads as TGTGCCAGCTCCCCGAACGGTGACACCATATATTTT. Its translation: CASSPNGDTIYF.

The CDR3 is CASSPRVLRDRGRGVTQYF. CDR3 DNA: TGTGCCAGCAGTCCCCGTGTCCTCCGGGACAGGGGGCGAGGGGTGACCCAGTACTTC. The rearrangement links TRBV27 to TRBJ2-5; 12 bases are shared with TRBD1. Trimming at V came to 5 bases and at J to 7 bases, leaving 20 bases not matched to a gene. This CDR3 comprises 19 residues. Germline V gene lookup returns CDR1 MNHEY and CDR2 SMNVEV (reference sequence).

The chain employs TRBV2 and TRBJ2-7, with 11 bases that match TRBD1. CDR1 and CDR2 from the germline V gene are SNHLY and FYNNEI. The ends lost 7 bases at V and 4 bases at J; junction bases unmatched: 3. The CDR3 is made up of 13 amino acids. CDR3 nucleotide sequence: TGTGCCAGCATGGGGGACAGGGGGTACGAGCAGTACTTC. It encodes CASMGDRGYEQYF.

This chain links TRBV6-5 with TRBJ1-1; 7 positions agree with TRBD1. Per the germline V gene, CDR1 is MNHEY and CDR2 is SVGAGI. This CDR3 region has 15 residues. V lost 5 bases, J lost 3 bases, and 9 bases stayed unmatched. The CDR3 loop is CASSRSGTAYTEAFF. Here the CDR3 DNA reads TGTGCCAGCAGTCGATCCGGGACAGCTTACACTGAAGCTTTCTTT.

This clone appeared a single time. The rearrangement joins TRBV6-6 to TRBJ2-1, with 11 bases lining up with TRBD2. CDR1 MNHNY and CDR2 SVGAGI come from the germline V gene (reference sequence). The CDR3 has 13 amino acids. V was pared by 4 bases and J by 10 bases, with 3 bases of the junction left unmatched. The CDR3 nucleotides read TGTGCCAGCAGTTTCCCTAGCGGGGGGGAGCAGTTCTTC. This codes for CASSFPSGGEQFF.

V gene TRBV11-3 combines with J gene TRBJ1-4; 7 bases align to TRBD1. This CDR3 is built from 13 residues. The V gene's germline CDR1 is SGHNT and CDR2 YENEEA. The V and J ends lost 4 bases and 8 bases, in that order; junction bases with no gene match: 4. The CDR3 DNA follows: TGTGCCAGCAGCTATAAGACAGGGGAAAAACTGTTTTTT. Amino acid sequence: CASSYKTGEKLFF.

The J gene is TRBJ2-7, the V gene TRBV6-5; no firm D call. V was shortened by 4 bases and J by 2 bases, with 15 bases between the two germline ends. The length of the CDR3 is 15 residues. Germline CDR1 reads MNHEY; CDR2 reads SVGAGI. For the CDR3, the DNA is TGTGCCAGCAGTTCAATAAGACACCACCCCTACGAGCAGTACTTC. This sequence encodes CASSSIRHHPYEQYF.

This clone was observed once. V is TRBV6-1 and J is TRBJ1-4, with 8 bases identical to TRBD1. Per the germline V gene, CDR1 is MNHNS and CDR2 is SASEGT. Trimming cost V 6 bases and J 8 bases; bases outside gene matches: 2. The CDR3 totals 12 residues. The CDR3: CASSRDREKLFF. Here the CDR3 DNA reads TGTGCCAGCAGCCGGGACAGGGAAAAACTGTTTTTT.

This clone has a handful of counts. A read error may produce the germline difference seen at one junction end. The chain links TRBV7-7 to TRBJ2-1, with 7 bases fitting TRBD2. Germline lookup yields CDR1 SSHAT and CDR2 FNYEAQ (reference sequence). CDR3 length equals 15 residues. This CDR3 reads CASSLGEAGLNEQFF. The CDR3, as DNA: TGTGCTAGCAGCTTAGGGGAAGCGGGGCTCAATGAGCAGTTCTTC.

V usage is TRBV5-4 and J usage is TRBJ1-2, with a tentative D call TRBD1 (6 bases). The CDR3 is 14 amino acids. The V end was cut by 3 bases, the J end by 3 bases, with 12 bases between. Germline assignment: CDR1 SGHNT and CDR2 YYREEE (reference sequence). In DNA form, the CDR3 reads TGTGCCAGCAGCTACGGAGCAGGGGACTATGGCTACACCTTC. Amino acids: CASSYGAGDYGYTF.

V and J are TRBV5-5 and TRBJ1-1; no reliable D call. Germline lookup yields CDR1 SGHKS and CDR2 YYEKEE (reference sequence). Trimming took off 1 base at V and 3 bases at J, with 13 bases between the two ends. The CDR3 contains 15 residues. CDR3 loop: CASSLSFLRDTEAFF. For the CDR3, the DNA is TGTGCCAGCAGCTTGTCTTTCCTTCGGGACACTGAAGCTTTCTTT.

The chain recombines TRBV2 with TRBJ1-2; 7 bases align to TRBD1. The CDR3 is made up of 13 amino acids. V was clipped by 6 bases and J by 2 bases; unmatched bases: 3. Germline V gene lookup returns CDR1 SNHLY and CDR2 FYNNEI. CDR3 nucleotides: TGTGCCAGCAGGGAGGGGGCCAACTATGGCTACACCTTC. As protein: CASREGANYGYTF.